Listed here are 12 T cell receptor beta chains from one sample, sequenced in a study of blood T cell repertoires in COVID-19. Assay: immunoSEQ multiplex PCR; the TCRdb copy retains only in-frame clones and omits some. The sample records about 130,000 clones, around 76% being singletons. Sequencing input: peripheral blood. These receptors all come from a human donor in a cohort sampled during active COVID-19.

CDR3 sequence (DNA): TGTGCCAGCACCGCCGGGACAGGGGTCGCGTCACCCCTCCACTTT. Translating it yields CASTAGTGVASPLHF. V usage is TRBV5-4 and J usage is TRBJ1-6, with 10 bases fitting TRBD1. J gave up 10 bases and V 6 bases, and 10 bases lay outside the gene matches. Germline CDR1 reads SGHNT; CDR2 reads YYREEE (reference sequence). The CDR3 totals 15 residues.

This sequence joins TRBV6-6 and TRBJ1-2, with TRBD1 identical over 10 bases. The CDR3 extends over 15 amino acids. Per the germline V gene, CDR1 is MNHNY and CDR2 is SVGAGI (reference sequence). V trimming: 5 bases; J trimming: 8 bases; junction bases outside the gene matches: 11. The CDR3 protein is CASSPRTGGGGGYTF. The DNA of the CDR3 is TGTGCCAGCAGTCCTAGGACAGGGGGAGGAGGAGGCTACACCTTC.

The chain links TRBV11-2 to TRBJ2-7; D ambiguous. CDR1 SGHAT and CDR2 FQNNGV come from the germline V gene. The length of the CDR3 is 14 residues. The V end lost 0 bases, the J end lost 5 bases, and 11 bases lay between the germline ends. CDR3: CASSLDAEPDEQYF. CDR3 coding DNA: TGTGCCAGCAGCTTAGATGCTGAACCGGACGAGCAGTACTTC.

This clone was seen just once. The chain has TRBV23-1 and TRBJ2-1; tentative D call: TRBD2 (5 bases). TRBV23-1 is filed as an ORF, its function uncertain. Trimming took 0 bases from V and 7 from J, leaving 10 bases between them. The CDR3 consists of 14 residues. The CDR3 loop is CASSQSGSRNEQFF. Here the CDR3 DNA reads TGCGCCAGCAGTCAATCGGGGAGTCGGAATGAGCAGTTCTTC.

The genes are TRBV12-3 or TRBV12-4 and TRBJ2-2, with a weak D call TRBD2 (6 bases). Trimming removed 3 bases at V and 8 bases at J, with 10 bases between. The CDR3 extends over 13 amino acids. DNA of the CDR3: TGTGCCAGCAGTTTTGGGGGGAAAGGGGAGCTGTTTTTT. This codes for CASSFGGKGELFF.

The chain has TRBV6-1 and TRBJ2-7; D is uncertain. Germline CDR1 is MNHNS and CDR2 is SASEGT. Trimming took off 1 base at V and 3 bases at J, with 16 bases between the two ends. The CDR3 runs 16 residues. CDR3 loop: CASSEEVGRGYYEQYF. The CDR3 nucleotides read TGTGCCAGCAGTGAAGAGGTAGGCAGAGGTTACTACGAGCAGTACTTC.

The rearrangement joins TRBV7-8 to TRBJ1-5; 10 bases line up with TRBD1. The germline V gene has CDR1 SGHVS and CDR2 FQNEAQ. Trimming at V came to 7 bases and at J to 0 bases, leaving 12 bases not matched to a gene. This CDR3 has 18 amino acids. CDR3 bases: TGTGCCAGCACGCCGACAGGGGGCGCGGGACCTAGCAATCAGCCCCAGCATTTT. Protein: CASTPTGGAGPSNQPQHF.

The chain combines TRBV5-1 with TRBJ2-3, with a tentative D call TRBD1 (5 bases). V was trimmed by 2 bases and J by 1 base, leaving 5 bases between them. CDR3 size: 13 residues. CDR1 SGHRS and CDR2 YFSETQ come from the germline V gene. The CDR3 loop is CASSFRGTDTQYF. The CDR3 DNA reads TGCGCCAGCAGCTTCAGGGGCACAGATACGCAGTATTTT. Combining the CDR3 with reference TRBV5-1 and TRBJ2-3 gives the whole variable domain KAGVTQTPRYLIKTRGQQVTLSCSPISGHRSVSWYQQTPGQGLQFLFEYFSETQRNKGNFPGRFSGRQFSNSRSEMNVSTLELGDSALYLCASSFRGTDTQYFGPGTRLTVL.

This clone was seen only a few times. This chain joins TRBV5-4 and TRBJ2-5, with 9 bases that match TRBD1. CDR3 length: 13 amino acids. Germline V gives CDR1 SGHNT, CDR2 YYREEE (reference sequence). V gave up 6 bases and J gave up 3 bases; unmatched junction bases: 3. The CDR3 is CASTWDREETQYF. DNA of the CDR3: TGTGCCAGCACCTGGGACAGGGAAGAGACCCAGTACTTC.

The chain carries TRBV20-1 and TRBJ2-7, with a possible D match to TRBD2 (5 bases). The CDR3 totals 11 residues. V was trimmed by 7 bases and J by 4 bases, leaving 11 bases between them. Germline CDR1 and CDR2: DFQATT and SNEGSKA (reference sequence). This chain's CDR3 is CSGAGGYEQYF. CDR3 nucleotides: TGCAGTGGGGCCGGAGGTTACGAGCAGTACTTC.

The CDR3 DNA reads TGTGCCAGCAGCTCCCGGACTAGCGGGGGGGCAGAGGAGCAGTTCTTC. Its translation is CASSSRTSGGAEEQFF. This chain links TRBV11-2 with TRBJ2-1; 15 bases match TRBD2. V trimming: 4 bases; J trimming: 10 bases; junction bases outside the gene matches: 8. The CDR3 spans 16 residues. From germline, CDR1 is SGHAT and CDR2 FQNNGV.

This clone was counted between two and nine times. The chain uses TRBV11-2 and TRBJ2-7, with 12 bases aligning to TRBD2. The V gene end was trimmed by 5 bases and the J gene end by 6 bases; junction bases not matched to a gene: 11. Germline V gives CDR1 SGHAT, CDR2 FQNNGV. The CDR3 consists of 16 residues. CDR3 nucleotide sequence: TGTGCCAGCAGCACTACGACTAGCGGGGGCCCCTCCGAGCAGTACTTC. Its translation: CASSTTTSGGPSEQYF.